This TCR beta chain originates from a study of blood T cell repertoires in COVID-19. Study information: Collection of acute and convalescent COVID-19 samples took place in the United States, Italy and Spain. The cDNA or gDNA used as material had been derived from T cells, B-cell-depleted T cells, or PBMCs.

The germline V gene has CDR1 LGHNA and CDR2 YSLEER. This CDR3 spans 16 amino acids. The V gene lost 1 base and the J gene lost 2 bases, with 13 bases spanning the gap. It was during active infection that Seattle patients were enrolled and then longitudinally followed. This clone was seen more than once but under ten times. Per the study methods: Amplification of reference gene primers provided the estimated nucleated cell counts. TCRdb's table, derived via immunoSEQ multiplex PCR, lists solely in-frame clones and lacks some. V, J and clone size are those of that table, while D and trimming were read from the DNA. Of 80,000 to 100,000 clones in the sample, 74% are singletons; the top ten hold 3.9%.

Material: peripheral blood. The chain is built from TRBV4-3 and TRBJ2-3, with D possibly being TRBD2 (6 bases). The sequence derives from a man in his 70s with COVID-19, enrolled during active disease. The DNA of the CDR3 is TGCGCCAGCAGCCAAGGAAGACTAGGGTTCACAGATACGCAGTATTTT. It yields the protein CASSQGRLGFTDTQYF.